What follows is one T cell receptor (beta chain) and its context. Antigen: not known. Losses at the gene ends were 3 bases for V and 8 bases for J; bases not matched to a gene: 3. Germline-derived CDR1 and CDR2 are SGDLS and YYNGEE. The CDR3 length is 15 residues. The entry originates in a study of metastatic and nonmetastatic thyroid tumors. Turning to the study itself: Malignant thyroid and benign thyroid patients provided blood and tumor or nodule tissue whose repertoires were compared.

Per the original methods: The study's classifier, a distant-metastasis tool for papillary thyroid cancer, was built using CDR3 differences across clinicopathological groups. TCRdb reprocessed the PCR reads via MiXCR. These V and J calls originate from TCRdb's pipeline instead of the authors' own analysis. The table has about 35,000 clones, 15% to 20% seen once. All patients reached thyroid surgery having received no treatment beforehand. Study observations and caveats: According to reports, the diversity of TCR beta was significantly higher in malignant thyroid tumors than in benign nodules, and this held in both blood and tumor samples.

Sequenced material: blood. This TCR was sampled from a male donor with papillary thyroid cancer or a benign thyroid nodule (not recorded which). Some clones in this sample may be carry-over from other donors' samples. V and J are TRBV9 and TRBJ1-6; 12 positions agree with TRBD1. This CDR3 is CASSDRDRGHSPLHF. CDR3 coding DNA: TGTGCCAGCAGCGACCGGGACAGGGGGCATTCACCCCTCCACTTT.